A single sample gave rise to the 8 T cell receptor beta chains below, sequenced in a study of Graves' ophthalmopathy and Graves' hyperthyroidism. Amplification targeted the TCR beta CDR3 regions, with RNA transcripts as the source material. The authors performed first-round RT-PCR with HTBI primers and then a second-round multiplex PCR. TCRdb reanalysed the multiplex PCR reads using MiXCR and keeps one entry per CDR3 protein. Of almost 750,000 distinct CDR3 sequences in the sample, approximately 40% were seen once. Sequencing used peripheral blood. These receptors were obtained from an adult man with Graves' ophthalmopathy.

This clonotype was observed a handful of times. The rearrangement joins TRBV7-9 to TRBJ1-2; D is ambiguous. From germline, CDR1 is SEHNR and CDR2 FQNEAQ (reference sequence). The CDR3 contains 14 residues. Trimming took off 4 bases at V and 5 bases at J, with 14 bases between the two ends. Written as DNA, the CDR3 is TGTGCCAGCAGCTCCGGATCGAATAGATATGGCTACACCTTC. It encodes CASSSGSNRYGYTF.

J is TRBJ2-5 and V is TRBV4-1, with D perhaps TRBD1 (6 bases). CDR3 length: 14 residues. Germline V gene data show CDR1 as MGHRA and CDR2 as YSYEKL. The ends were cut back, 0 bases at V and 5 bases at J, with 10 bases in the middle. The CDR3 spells CASSQDRGMETQYF. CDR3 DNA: TGCGCCAGCAGCCAAGACAGGGGTATGGAGACCCAGTACTTC.

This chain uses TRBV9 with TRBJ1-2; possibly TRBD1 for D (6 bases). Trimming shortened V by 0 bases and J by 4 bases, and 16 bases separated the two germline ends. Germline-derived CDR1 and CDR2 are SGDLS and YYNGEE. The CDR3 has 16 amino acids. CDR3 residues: CASSVEASGGVYGYTF. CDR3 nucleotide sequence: TGTGCCAGCAGCGTAGAGGCTAGCGGGGGCGTCTATGGCTACACCTTC. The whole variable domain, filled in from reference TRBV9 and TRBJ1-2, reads DSGVTQTPKHLITATGQRVTLRCSPRSGDLSVYWYQQSLDQGLQFLIQYYNGEERAKGNILERFSAQQFPDLHSELNLSSLELGDSALYFCASSVEASGGVYGYTFGSGTRLTVV.

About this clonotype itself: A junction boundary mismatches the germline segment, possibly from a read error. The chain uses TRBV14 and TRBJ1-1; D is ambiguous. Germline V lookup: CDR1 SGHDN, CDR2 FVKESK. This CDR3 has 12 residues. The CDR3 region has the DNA TGTGCCAGCAGCCAAGGGACTGGGGATCCGTCCTTT. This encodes CASSQGTGDPSF.

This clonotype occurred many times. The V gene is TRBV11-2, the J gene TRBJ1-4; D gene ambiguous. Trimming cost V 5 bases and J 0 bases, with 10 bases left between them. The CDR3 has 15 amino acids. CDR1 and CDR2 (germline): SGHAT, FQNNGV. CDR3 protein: CASSPYRPTNEKLFF. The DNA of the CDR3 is TGTGCCAGCAGCCCCTACAGACCAACTAATGAAAAACTGTTTTTT.

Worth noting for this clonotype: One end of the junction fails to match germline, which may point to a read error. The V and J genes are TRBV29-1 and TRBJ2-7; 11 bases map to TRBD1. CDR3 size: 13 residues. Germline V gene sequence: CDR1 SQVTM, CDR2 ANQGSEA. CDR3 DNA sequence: TGCAGCGTTGAAGGGGGACAGGGGGGCGAGCAGTACTTT. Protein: CSVEGGQGGEQYF.

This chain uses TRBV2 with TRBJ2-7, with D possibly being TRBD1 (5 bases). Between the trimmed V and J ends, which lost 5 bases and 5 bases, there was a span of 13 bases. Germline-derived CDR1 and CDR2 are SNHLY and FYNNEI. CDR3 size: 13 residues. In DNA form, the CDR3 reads TGTGCCAGCAGTTTAGCAGGGTTCCACGAGCAGTACTTC. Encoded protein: CASSLAGFHEQYF.

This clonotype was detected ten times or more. CDR3 loop: CASSIDSPSYGYTF. In nucleotides, the CDR3 is TGTGCCAGTAGTATAGACAGCCCGAGCTATGGCTACACCTTC. The chain combines TRBV19 with TRBJ1-2; D gene uncertain. The CDR3 length is 14 residues. Per the germline V gene, CDR1 is LNHDA and CDR2 is SQIVND (reference sequence). V was pared by 0 bases and J by 4 bases, with 9 bases between.